One sample yielded the 23 T cell receptor beta chains listed below, sequenced in a study of blood T cells in healthy people across ages. A second PCR of 7 to 11 cycles used a sample-barcoded 5' primer and a J-beta primer mix. TCRdb ran MiXCR on the 5' RACE reads and lists one entry per CDR3 protein. The table records roughly 860,000 distinct CDR3 sequences, about 62% of them present only once. The sequenced sample was blood. These receptors were collected from a man aged 25 to 40 in good health.

The V and J genes are TRBV25-1 and TRBJ2-4, with TRBD1 as a possible D gene (6 bases). The better agreement between TRBJ2-7 and the DNA end casts doubt on the J call. In germline, CDR1 is MGHDK, CDR2 SYGVNS. The length of the CDR3 is 16 residues. CDR3 sequence (DNA): TGTGCCAGCAGTGAAGAAATGGGACACGCTTCCCACGAGCAGTACTTC. This translates into CASSEEMGHASHEQYF.

The J gene is TRBJ2-7, the V gene TRBV25-1; TRBD1 is a possible D gene (6 bases). The CDR3 runs to 14 residues. Trimming removed 5 bases from V and 5 bases from J, with 16 bases in between. Germline V CDR1 and CDR2: MGHDK, SYGVNS. The CDR3 protein is CASSSYRARDEQYF. In DNA form, the CDR3 reads TGTGCCAGCAGTTCTTACAGGGCAAGAGACGAGCAGTACTTC.

The chain uses TRBV5-6 and TRBJ1-2; 10 bases align to TRBD1. Germline values: CDR1 SGHDT, CDR2 YYEEEE. Unmatched junction bases numbered 10, after V lost 4 bases and J lost 7 bases. The CDR3 totals 15 residues. In DNA form, the CDR3 reads TGTGCCAGCAGCCTGGACCGAGGACAGGGGGGTGGCTACACCTTC. Translation: CASSLDRGQGGGYTF.

J is TRBJ2-5 and V is TRBV4-2, with D perhaps TRBD2 (6 bases). Deletions cut 0 bases from V and 1 base from J, with 15 bases between. There are 17 residues in the CDR3. CDR1 is LGHNA, CDR2 YNFKEQ, per germline. CDR3 nucleotides: TGTGCCAGCAGCCAAGATGCCGGGGGTGGGCTCCAAGAGACCCAGTACTTC. Protein product: CASSQDAGGGLQETQYF.

CDR3 amino acids: CASSPPGSYYEQYF. CDR3 bases: TGTGCCAGCAGCCCCCCCGGCAGTTACTACGAGCAGTACTTC. V and J are TRBV7-9 and TRBJ2-7; D ambiguous. Germline loops: CDR1 SEHNR, CDR2 FQNEAQ (reference sequence). Trimming pared 5 bases from V and 3 bases from J, leaving 14 bases between. The CDR3 has 14 amino acids. The variable domain in full, completed from reference TRBV7-9 and TRBJ2-7, reads DTGVSQNPRHKITKRGQNVTFRCDPISEHNRLYWYRQTLGQGPEFLTYFQNEAQLEKSRLLSDRFSAERPKGSFSTLEIQRTEQGDSAMYLCASSPPGSYYEQYFGPGTRLTVT.

The chain uses TRBV9 and TRBJ2-1; perhaps TRBD2 as D (6 bases). V lost 0 bases, J lost 2 bases, and 12 bases lay in between. CDR1 is SGDLS, CDR2 YYNGEE, per germline. The CDR3 is made up of 16 amino acids. CDR3 amino acids: CASSVEGGEPYNEQFF. CDR3 coding DNA: TGTGCCAGCAGCGTAGAAGGCGGGGAGCCCTACAATGAGCAGTTCTTC.

The V gene is TRBV20-1, the J gene TRBJ2-5; the match to TRBD2 covers 9 bases. The CDR3 has 15 residues. Germline-derived CDR1 and CDR2 are DFQATT and SNEGSKA (reference sequence). J gave up 1 base and V 2 bases, and 5 bases lay outside the gene matches. CDR3 sequence (DNA): TGCAGTGCTAGAAATAGCGGGGGAATCCAAGAGACCCAGTACTTC. It is translated as CSARNSGGIQETQYF.

The V call is TRBV7-2, the J call TRBJ2-7; tentative D call: TRBD1 (6 bases). Germline CDR1 SGHTA, CDR2 FQGNSA. The CDR3 spans 15 residues. The germline V and J ends were trimmed by 2 bases and 0 bases, with 11 bases remaining between them. DNA for the CDR3: TGTGCCAGCAGCTTATCCGGGACAAACTCCTACGAGCAGTACTTC. It encodes CASSLSGTNSYEQYF.

The chain recombines TRBV15 with TRBJ2-3, with 14 bases matching TRBD2. The CDR3 sequence is 17 residues long. V shed 1 base and J 4 bases; nucleotides not matched to a gene: 4. Germline V gives CDR1 LNHNV, CDR2 YYDKDF (reference sequence). CDR3 coding DNA: TGTGCCACCAGCAGAGGACTAGCGGGGGGGCCCGCAGATACGCAGTATTTT. Protein product: CATSRGLAGGPADTQYF. Supplemented by reference TRBV15 and TRBJ2-3, the full variable domain reads DAMVIQNPRYQVTQFGKPVTLSCSQTLNHNVMYWYQQKSSQAPKLLFHYYDKDFNNEADTPDNFQSRRPNTSFCFLDIRSPGLGDTAMYLCATSRGLAGGPADTQYFGPGTRLTVL.

A note on this clonotype: The junction does not match germline at one end; this may be a read error. This chain connects TRBV4-2 to TRBJ2-5; 11 bases are shared with TRBD2. CDR1 LGHNA and CDR2 YNFKEQ come from the germline V gene. This CDR3 is built from 17 residues. This CDR3 reads CASSPGLGLAVQETQCF. In DNA form, the CDR3 reads TGTGCCAGCAGCCCGGGCCTGGGACTAGCGGTCCAAGAGACCCAGTGCTTC.

As regards this clonotype: Its ends do not fully match the called genes, so a read error is possible. This rearrangement joins TRBV5-1 to TRBJ2-5, with D unclear. CDR1 and CDR2 from the germline V gene are SGHRS and YFSETQ. CDR3 length: 14 amino acids. CDR3 bases: TGTGCCAGCACTCCGCGCGGCATGCAAGAGACCCAGTACTTC. Protein sequence: CASTPRGMQETQYF.

This clonotype was observed many times. The V call is TRBV12-3 or TRBV12-4, the J call TRBJ2-1, with 13 bases matching TRBD2. The CDR3 is made up of 17 amino acids. The junction had 7 bases not matched to a gene; V was cut back by 4 bases and J by 4 bases. This chain's CDR3 is CASSYTLAGGRYNEQFF. CDR3 in DNA: TGTGCCAGCAGTTACACACTAGCGGGGGGGAGATACAATGAGCAGTTCTTC.

V is TRBV2 and J is TRBJ2-6; a possible D gene is TRBD1 (5 bases). The germline CDR1 and CDR2 sequences are SNHLY and FYNNEI. V lost 8 bases and J lost 4, with 18 bases in between. The CDR3 totals 16 residues. The CDR3: CASRRHPGSGANVLTF. CDR3 DNA: TGTGCCAGCCGCCGCCATCCAGGGTCCGGGGCCAACGTCCTGACTTTC. The entire variable domain, with the rest obtained from reference TRBV2 and TRBJ2-6, is as follows: EPEVTQTPSHQVTQMGQEVILRCVPISNHLYFYWYRQILGQKVEFLVSFYNNEISEKSEIFDDQFSVERPDGSNFTLKIRSTKLEDSAMYFCASRRHPGSGANVLTFGAGSRLTVL.

The chain is built from TRBV5-1 and TRBJ2-1, with D perhaps given as TRBD1 or TRBD2 (5 bases each). Trimming pared 1 base from V and 0 bases from J, leaving 20 bases between. The CDR3 consists of 19 residues. Germline CDR1 reads SGHRS; CDR2 reads YFSETQ. CDR3 nucleotide sequence: TGCGCCAGCAGCTTGTCGGTCCAACGGGGCCTGAGCTCCTACAATGAGCAGTTCTTC. This sequence encodes CASSLSVQRGLSSYNEQFF.

This clonotype was observed a few times. The chain employs TRBV7-8 and TRBJ2-5; D gene uncertain. Matching the DNA end better, TRBJ2-7 makes the J call doubtful. Germline V gene sequence: CDR1 SGHVS, CDR2 FQNEAQ. The CDR3 consists of 12 residues. CDR3 DNA sequence: TGTGCCAGCAGCGTATTTCCGAGCGAGCAGTACTTC. Residues: CASSVFPSEQYF.

The chain has TRBV18 and TRBJ2-7; 9 bases align to TRBD1. The CDR3 consists of 16 residues. In germline, CDR1 is KGHSH, CDR2 LQKENI. Trimming cost V 3 bases and J 0 bases; bases outside gene matches: 6. This CDR3 reads CASSPGQGGSSYEQYF. CDR3 bases: TGTGCCAGCTCACCGGGACAGGGAGGAAGCTCCTACGAGCAGTACTTC.

This sequence joins TRBV11-2 and TRBJ2-1; 15 nucleotides match TRBD2. In germline, CDR1 is SGHAT, CDR2 FQNNGV. The CDR3 covers 18 residues. The ends lost 3 bases at V and 2 bases at J; junction bases unmatched: 5. CDR3 DNA: TGTGCCAGCAGCTTCTCCGGGACTAGCGGGGGGACCTACAATGAGCAGTTCTTC. It is translated as CASSFSGTSGGTYNEQFF.

The chain is built from TRBV20-1 and TRBJ2-2, with D uncertain. Trimming pared 3 bases from V and 4 bases from J, leaving 12 bases between. There are 14 residues in the CDR3. CDR1 is DFQATT, CDR2 SNEGSKA, per germline (reference sequence). Written as DNA, the CDR3 is TGCAGTGCTAGGGACCCTCGGGTCACCGGGGAGCTGTTTTTT. It specifies CSARDPRVTGELFF.

This clonotype was observed a handful of times. Here the CDR3 reads CASSQEGTGAQYF. CDR3 nucleotide sequence: TGCGCCAGCAGCCAAGAAGGCACCGGGGCCCAGTATTTT. V gene TRBV4-3 combines with J gene TRBJ2-3; D possibly matches TRBD1 or TRBD2 (5 bases each). Trimming took 0 bases from V and 12 from J, leaving 13 bases between them. The CDR3 covers 13 residues. Germline V gene sequence: CDR1 LGHNA, CDR2 YSLEER.

In this sample, this clonotype turned up a few times. In DNA form, the CDR3 reads TGTGCCAGCAGCTCAGTGACAGACTCAAACATTCAGTACTTC. It translates to CASSSVTDSNIQYF. The chain uses TRBV9 and TRBJ2-4, with D possibly matching TRBD1 (5 bases). Germline V gene lookup returns CDR1 SGDLS and CDR2 YYNGEE. The CDR3 totals 14 residues. V shed 4 bases and J shed 6 bases, with 14 bases lying between them.

The rearrangement uses TRBV20-1 and TRBJ1-5; 8 nucleotides align to TRBD1. Trimming removed 6 bases from V and 5 bases from J; junction bases left unmatched: 6. The CDR3 totals 13 residues. CDR1 is DFQATT, CDR2 SNEGSKA, per germline (reference sequence). The CDR3 DNA reads as TGCAGTGCCTGGGGACAGGATGATCAGCCCCAGCATTTT. Its protein product is CSAWGQDDQPQHF.

This chain links TRBV5-6 with TRBJ2-5; D unresolved. V dropped 0 bases and J dropped 1 base, with 7 bases sitting between them. This CDR3 has 14 amino acids. Germline CDR1 and CDR2: SGHDT and YYEEEE. CDR3 sequence reads: CASSLDIGQETQYF. CDR3 DNA: TGTGCCAGCAGCTTGGACATCGGCCAAGAGACCCAGTACTTC.

This clonotype was detected only a few times. V usage is TRBV29-1 and J usage is TRBJ2-1, with TRBD2 matching over 9 bases. CDR1 is SQVTM, CDR2 ANQGSEA, per germline. The CDR3 covers 14 residues. With 6 bases clipped from V and 7 bases from J, the junction kept 10 bases outside the gene matches. For the CDR3, the DNA is TGCAGCGTCGTGACTAGCGGACCTTATAATGAGCAGTTCTTC. Its translation is CSVVTSGPYNEQFF.